The rows below give T cell receptor beta chains drawn from one sample of a study of blood T cell repertoires in COVID-19. Sequencing was performed with immunoSEQ multiplex PCR; in TCRdb, only in-frame clones are kept and a portion is missing. The table records approximately 22,000 clones, around four fifths of them present only once. Sequenced input: peripheral blood. The receptors derive from a man of 80 years or more with active or convalescent COVID-19. CDR3s include the opening cysteine and the closing phenylalanine or tryptophan.

cdr3_aa: CASSLWGGDSPLHF
j_call: TRBJ1-6
v_call: TRBV5-4

cdr3_aa: CASSDTGTRASDTQYF
j_call: TRBJ2-3
v_call: TRBV19

cdr3_aa: CASSDRSWGGNEQYF
j_call: TRBJ2-7
v_call: TRBV5-6

cdr3_aa: CASSQDTRVWPYF
j_call: TRBJ2-3
v_call: TRBV4-1

cdr3_aa: CASSVQGRDGYTF
j_call: TRBJ1-2
v_call: TRBV7-9

cdr3_aa: CASSGRAGVSRRNTIYF
j_call: TRBJ1-3
v_call: TRBV25-1

cdr3_aa: CASSLAIQGNTGELFF
j_call: TRBJ2-2
v_call: TRBV7-2

cdr3_aa: CASTHSARTREQFF
j_call: TRBJ2-1
v_call: TRBV7-8

cdr3_aa: CASSLRGGSDGYTF
j_call: TRBJ1-2
v_call: TRBV5-1

cdr3_aa: CATSLTGDYGYTF
j_call: TRBJ1-2
v_call: TRBV15

cdr3_aa: CASSPSGSNTEAFF
j_call: TRBJ1-1
v_call: TRBV7-3

cdr3_aa: CATSGGSSANTGELFF
j_call: TRBJ2-2
v_call: TRBV24-1

cdr3_aa: CAIRLAGEVDTQYF
j_call: TRBJ2-3
v_call: TRBV10-3

cdr3_aa: CASSWAWAGKNTGELFF
j_call: TRBJ2-2
v_call: TRBV5-1

cdr3_aa: CASSISGITGELFF
j_call: TRBJ2-2
v_call: TRBV19

cdr3_aa: CASRVDRSYEQYF
j_call: TRBJ2-7
v_call: TRBV27

cdr3_aa: CAWSVHATGGATNEKLFF
j_call: TRBJ1-4
v_call: TRBV30

cdr3_aa: CASSTGQVRDTQYF
j_call: TRBJ2-3
v_call: TRBV19

cdr3_aa: CASSITGVANYGYTF
j_call: TRBJ1-2
v_call: TRBV19

cdr3_aa: CSVKKQGADTEAFF
j_call: TRBJ1-1
v_call: TRBV29-1

cdr3_aa: CASSLESTGPYEQYF
j_call: TRBJ2-7
v_call: TRBV7-2

cdr3_aa: CASSDRAGHSGNTIYF
j_call: TRBJ1-3
v_call: TRBV10-1

cdr3_aa: CATSGWTSGGNEQFF
j_call: TRBJ2-1
v_call: TRBV24-1

cdr3_aa: CASSRGQGFSYEQYF
j_call: TRBJ2-7
v_call: TRBV9

cdr3_aa: CSAAAHEQFF
j_call: TRBJ2-1
v_call: TRBV20-1

cdr3_aa: CASRPIRQGFGEQYF
j_call: TRBJ2-7
v_call: TRBV28

cdr3_aa: CASSVGGASTDTQYF
j_call: TRBJ2-3
v_call: TRBV2

cdr3_aa: CASSLTGGDEKLFF
j_call: TRBJ1-4
v_call: TRBV13

cdr3_aa: CASSYGRGNYGYTF
j_call: TRBJ1-2
v_call: TRBV5-4

cdr3_aa: CASSPEAGYGYTF
j_call: TRBJ1-2
v_call: TRBV5-1

cdr3_aa: CASRDRYNEQFF
j_call: TRBJ2-1
v_call: TRBV12-3/TRBV12-4

cdr3_aa: CASSRDREDEQYF
j_call: TRBJ2-7
v_call: TRBV2

cdr3_aa: CASSIRRDNEQFF
j_call: TRBJ2-1
v_call: TRBV19

cdr3_aa: CASRQAYEQYF
j_call: TRBJ2-7
v_call: TRBV28

cdr3_aa: CATQTLAGASTDTQYF
j_call: TRBJ2-3
v_call: TRBV10-3

cdr3_aa: CASSLERLAGVYEQYF
j_call: TRBJ2-7
v_call: TRBV11-2

cdr3_aa: CASSLESTSSYNSPLHF
j_call: TRBJ1-6
v_call: TRBV7-9

cdr3_aa: CASSRGQVSNQPQHF
j_call: TRBJ1-5
v_call: TRBV5-6

cdr3_aa: CASTAGQNDEKLFF
j_call: TRBJ1-4
v_call: TRBV18

cdr3_aa: CASRRDRPNYGYTF
j_call: TRBJ1-2
v_call: TRBV6-5

cdr3_aa: CASSLLGQAVSSELFF
j_call: TRBJ1-4
v_call: TRBV5-6

cdr3_aa: CAISGQGEGTDTQYF
j_call: TRBJ2-3
v_call: TRBV10-3

cdr3_aa: CASSHRQGATYEQYF
j_call: TRBJ2-7
v_call: TRBV7-8

cdr3_aa: CASSSLGAGVRTDTQYF
j_call: TRBJ2-3
v_call: TRBV5-6

cdr3_aa: CASSEGFLGAVGYTF
j_call: TRBJ1-2
v_call: TRBV2

cdr3_aa: CASSQGQGNYEQYF
j_call: TRBJ2-7
v_call: TRBV18

cdr3_aa: CASSLEEGTDTDTQYF
j_call: TRBJ2-3
v_call: TRBV5-1

cdr3_aa: CASSFGRDRATYEQYF
j_call: TRBJ2-7
v_call: TRBV7-9

cdr3_aa: CASSVDASTGELFF
j_call: TRBJ2-2
v_call: TRBV9

cdr3_aa: CASSITDGGAYGYTF
j_call: TRBJ1-2
v_call: TRBV7-8

cdr3_aa: CASSLEGQMNTEAFF
j_call: TRBJ1-1
v_call: TRBV11-3

cdr3_aa: CASSVVWATSTDTQYF
j_call: TRBJ2-3
v_call: TRBV9

cdr3_aa: CASSLVGGTGLTNNQPQHF
j_call: TRBJ1-5
v_call: TRBV5-6

cdr3_aa: CASSEDRFKPVNYGYTF
j_call: TRBJ1-2
v_call: TRBV6-1

cdr3_aa: CASSPIRVLPGTEAFF
j_call: TRBJ1-1
v_call: TRBV4-1

cdr3_aa: CASSGRGDTNYEQYF
j_call: TRBJ2-7
v_call: TRBV19

cdr3_aa: CASSLRGTGHYEQYF
j_call: TRBJ2-7
v_call: TRBV11-1

cdr3_aa: CASGMGRGSGYTF
j_call: TRBJ1-2
v_call: TRBV19

cdr3_aa: CASSQSGTGDPEGNTIYF
j_call: TRBJ1-3
v_call: TRBV18